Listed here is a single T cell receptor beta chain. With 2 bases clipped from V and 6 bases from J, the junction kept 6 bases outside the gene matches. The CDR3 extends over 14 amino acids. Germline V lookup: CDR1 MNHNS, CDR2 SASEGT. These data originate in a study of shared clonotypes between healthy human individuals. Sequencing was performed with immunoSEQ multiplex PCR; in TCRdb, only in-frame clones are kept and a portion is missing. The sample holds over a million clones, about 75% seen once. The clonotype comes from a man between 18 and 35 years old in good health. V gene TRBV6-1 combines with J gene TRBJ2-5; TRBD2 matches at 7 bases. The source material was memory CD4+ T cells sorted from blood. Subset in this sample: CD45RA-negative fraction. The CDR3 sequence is CASSELAVRKTQYF. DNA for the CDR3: TGTGCCAGCAGTGAACTAGCGGTGCGGAAGACCCAGTACTTC.